This T cell receptor (beta chain) was found in a study of regulatory T cells in long-lasting Graves disease (dated by TCRdb to 2020 to 2023). In the study overall: Persistent Graves' disease meant more than 5 years of antithyroid drug treatment with TSH receptor autoantibodies that stayed positive. Persistent Graves' disease patients were compared with newly diagnosed Graves' disease patients by peripheral blood TCR sequencing and RNA sequencing. The study took place in China and was registered as a clinical trial. A total of roughly 35 samples were covered by TCR sequencing, comprising some 13 persistent and 20 or so newly diagnosed Graves' disease patients. Persistent Graves' disease patients in the clinical cohort had taken antithyroid drugs for approximately 9.5 years on average.

Library prep was done by multiplex PCR. Sequencing took place on an Illumina HiSeq 4000. CDR3 regions were amplified by Arm-PCR with iRepertoire HTBI primers to construct TCR beta libraries. Gel purification was performed on PCR products prior to sequencing. Per the authors' processing: Gene usage analysis of CDR3 amino acid clonotypes used the roughly 62 TRBV and 12 to 15 TRBJ segments found across samples. COPE and FqMerger were used to merge the filtered high-quality paired reads into contigs. BLAST was used to align contigs to IMGT TRBV, TRBD and TRBJ reference genes, with CDR3 defined following IMGT. Clonotypes above 0.1% frequency were classified as highly expanded clones. Repertoire diversity was measured by Shannon entropy, and V-J evenness by the Gini coefficient. Public clonotypes were defined as clonotypes shared by more than one individual. The public reads were reprocessed in TCRdb via fastp at Q25 and MiXCR, keeping in-frame beta chains. Rows with a matching CDR3 protein are joined into one entry that keeps the most common DNA and genes. The V and J calls were not made by the authors but by TCRdb's processing. The sample data list 400,000 to 500,000 distinct CDR3 sequences, and 20% to 25% of these were observed just once. Jointly, the top ten make up over 11% of the sample.

The table lists this clonotype with many counts. The antigen it binds to is not known. No base quality values were provided; no much bigger clone lies one nucleotide off. The germline V gene gives CDR1 as MDHEN and CDR2 as SYDVKM. At the junction V is shortened by 2 bases and J by 2 bases, with 7 bases in between. The CDR3 numbers 14 residues from cysteine through phenylalanine. Of the read, only the CDR3 DNA is kept; its 42 bases are in frame from base 1. General conclusions and limits of the study: The authors acknowledged the small sample size as a limitation that may reduce accuracy. Patients with persistent disease shared more public clonotypes (over 2,500) than newly diagnosed patients did (roughly 970). Persistent Graves' disease patients showed lower TCR Shannon entropy and fewer highly expanded clones than newly diagnosed patients, suggesting clonal expansion. Sequencing and analysis were restricted to the TCR beta chain. Only peripheral blood was studied, because thyroid tissue, the primary lesion, was inaccessible. Preferential use of TRBV28, TRBJ1-2 and TRBJ2-5 was observed in persistent disease, whereas TRBV20-1 and TRBJ2-1 were favored in newly diagnosed disease.

The time point label corresponds to: persistent/refractory GD, antithyroid drugs over 5 years with positive TRAb. For both TCR sequencing and RNA sequencing, RNA was extracted from PBMCs in TRIzol. The diagnosis of Graves' disease was made according to American Thyroid Association guidelines. Patients for the study were recruited at an endocrinology department in Xi'an, China. Each patient gave roughly 10 milliliters of peripheral blood, collected in an EDTA anticoagulant tube. Ficoll Paque Plus density gradient separation was used to isolate PBMCs, and no additional T cell sorting was done. An Agilent 2100 Bioanalyzer and agarose gel were used to check RNA quality, and a NanoDrop 2000 was used to measure RNA concentration.

The receptor's source is a female donor with Graves disease. The sample consisted of peripheral blood mononuclear cells (PBMCs), taken when the disease was refractory, from a patient treated with antithyroid drugs. The chain couples TRBV28 to TRBJ1-5; the best D guess is TRBD1, with 5 bases matching. The CDR3 amino acid sequence is: CASSLTRGNQPQHF. The DNA sequence follows: TGTGCCAGCAGTTTAACCAGGGGCAATCAGCCCCAGCATTTT.